Listed here are 25 T cell receptor beta chains from one sample, sequenced in a study of shared clonotypes between healthy human individuals. Profiled with immunoSEQ multiplex PCR; TCRdb holds only in-frame clones, not every one. This table has some 2,500,000 clones, over 85% appearing once. Sequenced sample: naive CD4+ T cells from PBMCs. The subset denotes: CD45RA+ positively selected. All receptors derive from a man aged 18-30 years in good health. Some clones in this sample may be carry-over from other donors' samples.

The chain has TRBV10-3 and TRBJ2-7; either TRBD1 or TRBD2 may fit D (5 bases each). Germline assignment: CDR1 ENHRY and CDR2 SYGVKD. The CDR3 is 13 residues long. Trimming shortened V by 6 bases and J by 4 bases, and 13 bases separated the two germline ends. In DNA form, the CDR3 reads TGTGCCATCAGCTACGGGACGGAATACGAGCAGTACTTC. Protein: CAISYGTEYEQYF.

The chain recombines TRBV28 with TRBJ2-7; TRBD1 is a possible D gene (6 bases). Between the trimmed V and J ends, which lost 5 bases and 8 bases, there was a span of 16 bases. The CDR3 extends over 13 amino acids. Germline V gives CDR1 MDHEN, CDR2 SYDVKM. The CDR3, as DNA: TGTGCCAGCAGTCCGCCCGAACAGGGCAAGCAGTACTTC. Its translation: CASSPPEQGKQYF.

CDR3 nucleotide sequence: TGCGCCAGCAGCTTGGAGTTCGGGGCCGGGGAGCTGTTTTTT. Amino acids: CASSLEFGAGELFF. The chain joins TRBV5-1 to TRBJ2-2; possible D gene TRBD2, 5 bases. V lost 0 bases, J lost 6 bases, and 9 bases lay in between. CDR1 is SGHRS, CDR2 YFSETQ, per germline. The CDR3 has 14 amino acids.

A single count supports this clone. The gene calls are TRBV6-5 and TRBJ1-2; 7 bases fit TRBD1. Per germline, CDR1 MNHEY and CDR2 SVGAGI. This CDR3 has 14 amino acids. V trimming: 6 bases; J trimming: 0 bases; junction bases outside the gene matches: 4. CDR3 DNA: TGTGCCAGCAGCCTGACAGGGACTAACTATGGCTACACCTTC. Protein: CASSLTGTNYGYTF.

The chain is built from TRBV15 and TRBJ2-7; D is possibly TRBD1 (5 bases). CDR1 and CDR2 from the germline V gene are LNHNV and YYDKDF (reference sequence). V shed 3 bases and J shed 7 bases, with 13 bases lying between them. The CDR3 contains 13 residues. CDR3 in amino acids: CATSRTELWEQYF. The CDR3 region has the DNA TGTGCCACCAGCAGGACAGAATTATGGGAGCAGTACTTC.

This clone was picked up one time. The V call is TRBV18, the J call TRBJ2-3; no firm D call. The CDR3 has 16 amino acids. V lost 0 bases, J lost 7 bases, and 17 bases lay in between. Germline V CDR1 and CDR2: KGHSH, LQKENI. The CDR3 bases are TGTGCCAGCTCACCACCCGAACGGCTCTATACAAATACGCAGTATTTT. The encoded protein is CASSPPERLYTNTQYF.

The V gene is TRBV4-2, the J gene TRBJ2-1; D uncertain. The CDR3 runs 16 residues. Trimming left V 0 bases short and J 0 bases short, with 9 bases between. The germline V gene has CDR1 LGHNA and CDR2 YNFKEQ. CDR3 nucleotides: TGTGCCAGCAGCCAAGATTGGGCGGTCTCCTACAATGAGCAGTTCTTC. Residues: CASSQDWAVSYNEQFF.

This clone was recorded once. This chain connects TRBV5-1 to TRBJ2-5; D not certain. The CDR3 is made up of 14 amino acids. CDR1 is SGHRS and CDR2 is YFSETQ in the germline V gene. V was pared by 0 bases and J by 1 base, with 7 bases between. CDR3 loop: CASSLDIGQETQYF. The DNA of the CDR3 is TGCGCCAGCAGCTTGGATATAGGCCAAGAGACCCAGTACTTC.

The chain has TRBV18 and TRBJ1-1; unclear D gene. Germline-derived CDR1 and CDR2 are KGHSH and LQKENI. The CDR3 has 15 amino acids. Trimming shortened V by 0 bases and J by 1 base, and 9 bases separated the two germline ends. CDR3 nucleotides: TGTGCCAGCTCACCACCCTCCCTGCCGAACACTGAAGCTTTCTTT. Protein sequence: CASSPPSLPNTEAFF.

The rearrangement uses TRBV2 and TRBJ1-1; D perhaps matches TRBD1 (6 bases). The V and J ends lost 6 bases and 1 base respectively, with 12 bases between them. Germline V gene sequence: CDR1 SNHLY, CDR2 FYNNEI. This CDR3 spans 14 amino acids. For the CDR3, the DNA is TGTGCCAGCAGCCCTTCCAGGGGGAACACTGAAGCTTTCTTT. This translates into CASSPSRGNTEAFF.

The rearrangement joins TRBV4-2 to TRBJ2-3; D uncertain. This CDR3 is built from 14 residues. Germline V CDR1 and CDR2: LGHNA, YNFKEQ. The germline V and J ends were trimmed by 4 bases and 2 bases, with 10 bases remaining between them. The CDR3: CASSPDTPTDTQYF. CDR3 nucleotide sequence: TGTGCCAGCAGCCCCGACACACCCACAGATACGCAGTATTTT.

The V gene is TRBV5-1, the J gene TRBJ2-1; 9 bases line up with TRBD2. Per germline, CDR1 SGHRS and CDR2 YFSETQ. The CDR3 runs 16 residues. V gave up 4 bases and J gave up 0 bases; unmatched junction bases: 5. Here the CDR3 reads CASSPNSGSSYNEQFF. The CDR3 DNA follows: TGCGCCAGCAGCCCGAATAGCGGGAGCTCCTACAATGAGCAGTTCTTC.

The chain has TRBV6-6 and TRBJ2-5, with D maybe TRBD2 (7 bases). This CDR3 region has 14 residues. Germline V gene data show CDR1 as MNHNY and CDR2 as SVGAGI (reference sequence). The V and J ends lost 2 bases and 5 bases respectively, with 12 bases between them. This CDR3 reads CASSYRGGTETQYF. The CDR3 region has the DNA TGTGCCAGCAGTTACAGGGGGGGCACGGAGACCCAGTACTTC.

This rearrangement joins TRBV9 to TRBJ2-7; tentatively, D is TRBD2 (5 bases). The V gene's germline CDR1 is SGDLS and CDR2 YYNGEE. V lost 0 bases to trimming and J lost 4 bases, with 11 bases between them. The CDR3 totals 14 residues. The DNA of the CDR3 is TGTGCCAGCAGCGTAGAACTAGTAGGGTACGAGCAGTACTTC. Its translation: CASSVELVGYEQYF. The complete variable domain, with remaining parts taken from reference TRBV9 and TRBJ2-7, reads DSGVTQTPKHLITATGQRVTLRCSPRSGDLSVYWYQQSLDQGLQFLIQYYNGEERAKGNILERFSAQQFPDLHSELNLSSLELGDSALYFCASSVELVGYEQYFGPGTRLTVT.

The chain uses TRBV9 and TRBJ2-1, with D hard to call. This CDR3 is built from 13 residues. V shed 5 bases and J shed 6 bases, with 12 bases lying between them. Germline assignment: CDR1 SGDLS and CDR2 YYNGEE. The CDR3 DNA reads as TGTGCCAGCAGACCCTCGGACCCCAATGAGCAGTTCTTC. This sequence encodes CASRPSDPNEQFF.

The chain uses TRBV6-5 and TRBJ2-7; D unclear. The CDR3 consists of 13 residues. V was shortened by 6 bases and J by 3 bases, with 12 bases between the two germline ends. In germline, CDR1 is MNHEY, CDR2 SVGAGI. The CDR3, as DNA: TGTGCCAGCAGACCGTCAGGATTCTACGAGCAGTACTTC. Protein: CASRPSGFYEQYF.

The V and J genes are TRBV2 and TRBJ2-6; 8 bases agree with TRBD2. The CDR3 is made up of 18 amino acids. Germline-derived CDR1 and CDR2 are SNHLY and FYNNEI. V lost 3 bases to trimming and J lost 1 base; unmatched junction nucleotides: 8. CDR3 nucleotides: TGTGCCAGCAGTGATTGGGCGACGGGGGGGTCTGGGGCCAACGTCCTGACTTTC. This codes for CASSDWATGGSGANVLTF.

The chain couples TRBV6-5 to TRBJ1-5; TRBD1 is a possible D gene (5 bases). The germline V gene has CDR1 MNHEY and CDR2 SVGAGI. V lost 8 bases to trimming and J lost 5 bases, with 13 bases between them. The CDR3 is 13 residues long. Written as DNA, the CDR3 is TGTGCCAGCCGAGGACAAGCCCATCAGCCCCAGCATTTT. Translating it yields CASRGQAHQPQHF.

Worth noting for this clone: In the same sample, other DNA sequences code for this CDR3. This chain uses TRBV11-2 with TRBJ1-1; D is undetermined. V was shortened by 1 base and J by 1 base, with 7 bases between the two germline ends. The germline V gene encodes CDR1 SGHAT and CDR2 FQNNGV. There are 14 residues in the CDR3. CDR3 residues: CASSLVGGNTEAFF. CDR3 in DNA: TGTGCCAGCAGCTTAGTGGGCGGGAACACTGAAGCTTTCTTT.

V gene TRBV15 combines with J gene TRBJ1-2; D might be TRBD1 (5 bases). This CDR3 is 13 amino acids long. Trimming removed 2 bases from V and 4 bases from J, with 8 bases in between. The V gene's germline CDR1 is LNHNV and CDR2 YYDKDF (reference sequence). The DNA for the CDR3 is TGTGCCACCAGCAGACCCGGGGCCTATGGCTACACCTTC. Its protein product is CATSRPGAYGYTF.

The chain couples TRBV11-2 to TRBJ2-1, with D possibly TRBD1 on 5 matching bases. This CDR3 contains 15 residues. Trimming shortened V by 0 bases and J by 10 bases, and 16 bases separated the two germline ends. Germline loops: CDR1 SGHAT, CDR2 FQNNGV. The CDR3 loop is CASSLDITKQAEQFF. CDR3 nucleotide sequence: TGTGCCAGCAGCTTAGATATCACCAAACAGGCGGAGCAGTTCTTC.

This rearrangement joins TRBV7-9 to TRBJ1-6, with 9 bases lining up with TRBD1. Looked up from germline, CDR1 is SEHNR and CDR2 is FQNEAQ (reference sequence). V dropped 2 bases and J dropped 8; count of bases not matched to a gene: 10. CDR3 length: 17 residues. CDR3 bases: TGTGCCAGCAGCTTAACCGGGACAGGGCCGCTTTATTCACCCCTCCACTTT. Translating gives CASSLTGTGPLYSPLHF.

The rearrangement joins TRBV14 to TRBJ1-1, with no clear D. There are 15 residues in the CDR3. Germline CDR1 reads SGHDN; CDR2 reads FVKESK. V dropped 1 base and J dropped 1 base, with 10 bases sitting between them. Here the CDR3 DNA reads TGTGCCAGCAGCCAAGGGGCAGCGTGGAACACTGAAGCTTTCTTT. Amino acid sequence: CASSQGAAWNTEAFF.

About this clone: At the DNA level, this CDR3 is encoded by other sequences in the same sample as well. This sequence joins TRBV28 and TRBJ2-1; the D is unclear. Germline V gene sequence: CDR1 MDHEN, CDR2 SYDVKM. The germline V and J ends were trimmed by 8 bases and 0 bases, with 5 bases remaining between them. CDR3 size: 12 residues. CDR3 coding DNA: TGTGCCAGCGGCACCTCCTACAATGAGCAGTTCTTC. It is translated as CASGTSYNEQFF.

The CDR3 reads CASSTVPVSTDTQYF. The CDR3 nucleotides are TGTGCCAGCAGCACCGTCCCGGTTAGCACAGATACGCAGTATTTT. This chain uses TRBV5-5 with TRBJ2-3; D not resolved. The length of the CDR3 is 15 residues. Germline V gives CDR1 SGHKS, CDR2 YYEKEE (reference sequence). V was trimmed by 4 bases and J by 0 bases, leaving 12 bases between them.